This T cell receptor beta chain appears in the sequencing data of a study of vaccination and CD4 T cells after COVID-19. In the case of this clonotype: Its antigen is unidentified.

The Oncomine TCR Beta short-read assay was applied to DNA of cultured CD4+ T cells. TCRdb redid the calling of the PCR reads with MiXCR, one entry per CDR3 protein. The sample shows about 8,800 distinct CDR3 sequences, around 60% of them seen only once. Treatment indicated: approximately 9-day PBMC culture with coronavirus spike peptide pools or control peptides (ViraFEST assay). The germline V gene encodes CDR1 DFQATT and CDR2 SNEGSKA (reference sequence). The CDR3 is 14 residues long. The V gene end was trimmed by 5 bases and the J gene end by 6 bases; junction bases not matched to a gene: 6. This TCR derives from a human donor with COVID-19. The chain links TRBV20-1 to TRBJ2-5, with 13 bases fitting TRBD2. Material: cultured CD4+ T cells from blood, obtained after SARS-CoV-2 vaccination. The CDR3, as DNA: TGCAGTGCTTTGACTAGCGGGGGGATCAAGACCCAGTACTTC. Residues: CSALTSGGIKTQYF.